Sequencing of this TCR beta chain was carried out in a study of control samples from healthy donors and cancer patients. Repertoires were generated with immunoSEQ multiplex PCR, while TCRdb's copy carries only in-frame clones and drops some. The sample has 95,000 to 130,000 clones, 88% seen once. This CDR3 has 15 amino acids. The germline V gene encodes CDR1 SGHRS and CDR2 YFSETQ. Unmatched junction bases numbered 10, after V lost 4 bases and J lost 6 bases. The receptor's source is a woman between 70 and 85 years old in good health. The chain recombines TRBV5-1 with TRBJ1-2, with 9 bases aligning to TRBD1. Sequenced input: blood. The CDR3 DNA reads as TGCGCCAGCAGCACAGGGACAGGGATATATCATGGCTACACCTTC. Its protein is CASSTGTGIYHGYTF. The full variable domain, its missing parts supplied by reference TRBV5-1 and TRBJ1-2, is KAGVTQTPRYLIKTRGQQVTLSCSPISGHRSVSWYQQTPGQGLQFLFEYFSETQRNKGNFPGRFSGRQFSNSRSEMNVSTLELGDSALYLCASSTGTGIYHGYTFGSGTRLTVV.